This T cell receptor beta chain emerged from a study of identifying expanded T cells in peripheral blood. Study-wide findings and caveats: Approximately two-week clone count variance significantly increased as total template count grew. Over approximately two and four weeks, about 15 and 19 clones changed, versus 1.2 between replicates.

The CDR3 extends over 13 amino acids. Germline V lookup: CDR1 MNHEY, CDR2 SVGAGI. V lost 7 bases and J lost 1, with 8 bases in between. Collection occurred without any documented infections or immune events in donors. Sequenced by immunoSEQ multiplex PCR; TCRdb stores in-frame clones only, minus some. The sample consists of 80,000 to 90,000 clones, approximately 89% of them appearing once. To note about this clone: The target antigen is unknown.

Input material: blood. The J gene is TRBJ1-3, the V gene TRBV6-5; D is undetermined. The sequence came from a person between 18 and 75 years old in good health. The CDR3 nucleotides read TGTGCCAGCACGTATCTTTCTGGAAACACCATATATTTT. It yields the protein CASTYLSGNTIYF.